This T cell receptor beta chain was captured by sequencing in a study of Ad26.COV2.S vaccination and SARS-CoV-2 variants. The study's findings and limits: There was reportedly substantial breadth in spike-specific CD8+ and CD4+ T cell responses after vaccination. Recipients of vaccine and of placebo showed similar breadth of their non-spike TCR repertoires. Participants in the vaccine arm had higher spike-specific TCR breadth; placebo recipients had lower.

Treatment noted: around 19 received Ad26.COV2.S at low or high dose, single or two shots; about 5 received placebo; per-sample allocation not given. Collection of the samples took place on day 63 after the first injection of vaccine or placebo. It was Wuhan-strain SARS-CoV-2 spike that the Ad26 vaccine vector expressed. TCRdb's table, derived via immunoSEQ multiplex PCR, lists solely in-frame clones and lacks some. The profile shows hundreds of thousands of clones, 70% to 90% of them singletons. To note about this clone: Its antigen is unidentified.

Germline V gene sequence: CDR1 SGHVS, CDR2 FQNEAQ. The trim removed 3 bases at V and 5 bases at J, leaving 7 bases unmatched. The CDR3 sequence is 15 residues long. The specimen comprised peripheral blood, sampled in a trial of Ad26.COV2.S vaccine versus placebo. This receptor was identified in a person aged 18-60 years who received the Ad26.COV2.S COVID-19 vaccine or a placebo. The chain couples TRBV7-8 to TRBJ2-5, with 9 bases identical to TRBD1. Written as DNA, the CDR3 is TGTGCCAGCAGCTTGAACAGGGGGCTAGGGGAGACCCAGTACTTC. Amino acids: CASSLNRGLGETQYF.